Below are 8 T cell receptor beta chains sequenced from a single sample in a study of early T cells in non-severe SARS-CoV-2 infection. One entry per CDR3 protein results from TCRdb running MiXCR on the 5' RACE reads. The table shows about 80,000 distinct CDR3 sequences, with more than 10% occurring only once. Specimen: whole blood, collected at baseline. The receptors here all came from an adult who was a healthcare worker with PCR-confirmed SARS-CoV-2 infection or an uninfected control (not recorded which). The donor label of this sample is uncertain.

This clonotype has ten or more counts. V and J are TRBV7-2 and TRBJ2-6; the match to TRBD1 covers 8 bases. With V trimmed by 6 bases and J by 2 bases, 9 bases remained unmatched. Germline lookup yields CDR1 SGHTA and CDR2 FQGNSA. The CDR3 runs 17 residues. The CDR3 DNA follows: TGTGCCAGCAGAATCGGACAGGGCCTTGCTGGGGCCAACGTCCTGACTTTC. Residues: CASRIGQGLAGANVLTF.

This clonotype was detected a few times. The V and J genes are TRBV12-3 or TRBV12-4 and TRBJ2-6, with a tentative D call TRBD2 (5 bases). CDR3 length equals 16 residues. Trimming took off 5 bases at V and 4 bases at J, with 15 bases between the two ends. Here the CDR3 reads CASSPRASGGANVLTF. CDR3 in DNA: TGTGCCAGCAGTCCGCGGGCCTCAGGAGGGGCCAACGTCCTGACTTTC.

This clonotype was counted only a few times. The chain has TRBV6-2 or TRBV6-3 and TRBJ2-5; no definite D call. This CDR3 spans 13 amino acids. The germline V gene encodes CDR1 MNHEY and CDR2 SVGEGT. V was cut by 6 bases and J by 4 bases, with 12 bases left in between. The CDR3 spells CASSIVTTETQYF. The CDR3 DNA reads TGTGCCAGCAGCATCGTTACTACAGAGACCCAGTACTTC.

This clonotype was seen a few times. The V call is TRBV7-2, the J call TRBJ1-1, with D maybe TRBD1 (5 bases). V was clipped by 4 bases and J by 4 bases, with 7 bases between them. The CDR3 covers 12 residues. Germline-derived CDR1 and CDR2 are SGHTA and FQGNSA. The CDR3 DNA follows: TGTGCCAGCAGCTGGGGGGGCACTGAAGCTTTCTTT. Translation gives CASSWGGTEAFF.

This clonotype has just a few counts. The chain is built from TRBV24-1 and TRBJ2-5, with 11 bases fitting TRBD2. This CDR3 contains 15 residues. Germline V gene sequence: CDR1 KGHDR, CDR2 SFDVKD. J was trimmed by 2 bases and V by 5 bases; bases with no gene match: 3. The chain's CDR3 is CATSAGTSGQETQYF. CDR3 DNA sequence: TGTGCCACCAGTGCCGGGACTAGCGGACAAGAGACCCAGTACTTC.

The chain has TRBV11-2 and TRBJ2-4; weak D call: TRBD1 (6 bases). V was trimmed by 4 bases and J by 4 bases, leaving 23 bases between them. CDR1 and CDR2 (germline): SGHAT, FQNNGV. This CDR3 contains 18 residues. In nucleotides, the CDR3 is TGTGCCAGCAGCTCGTCCAAAATCTTACAGGGTGGGAAAAACATTCAGTACTTC. This encodes CASSSSKILQGGKNIQYF.

This clonotype was seen more than once but under ten times. This chain links TRBV5-6 with TRBJ1-1; D call uncertain. The germline V gene has CDR1 SGHDT and CDR2 YYEEEE. The CDR3 extends over 15 amino acids. V was trimmed by 1 base and J by 2 bases, leaving 12 bases between them. CDR3 amino acids: CASSLRWGINTEAFF. The CDR3 DNA reads TGTGCCAGCAGCTTGAGATGGGGAATTAACACTGAAGCTTTCTTT.

This clonotype was found a few times. V and J are TRBV7-2 and TRBJ1-4, with D possibly being TRBD1 (5 bases). Germline V gene lookup returns CDR1 SGHTA and CDR2 FQGNSA. The CDR3 is made up of 14 amino acids. The V end was cut by 5 bases, the J end by 0 bases, with 7 bases between. The CDR3 DNA is TGTGCCAGCAGCCGAGGGGCAACTAATGAAAAACTGTTTTTT. Amino acid sequence: CASSRGATNEKLFF.